Listed below are T cell receptor beta chains from one sample, sequenced in a study of T cell repertoires in cytomegalovirus infection. TCRdb redid the calling of the reads with MiXCR, one entry per CDR3 protein. This sample carries approximately 910,000 distinct CDR3 sequences, approximately 31% of them seen once, and the ten largest clones take 10% to 15%. These receptors have no identified antigens. This sample comprised cultured CD8+ T cells from PBMCs, obtained from culture after CMV antigen stimulation. These receptor sequences come from a human donor in good health (CMV status not recorded). Some clones in this sample may be carry-over from other donors' samples. The CDR3 runs from the conserved cysteine through the conserved F or W. Each record gives: CDR3 protein, V gene, CDR3 length, J gene.

cdr3_aa: CASSASGGTSTDTQYF
v_call: TRBV9
cdr3_length: 16
j_call: TRBJ2-3

cdr3_aa: CASRLDSTDTQYF
v_call: TRBV6-5
cdr3_length: 13
j_call: TRBJ2-3

cdr3_aa: CATSREGRRGEQYF
v_call: TRBV15
cdr3_length: 14
j_call: TRBJ2-7

cdr3_aa: CASSDPRETQYF
v_call: TRBV25-1
cdr3_length: 12
j_call: TRBJ2-5

cdr3_aa: CASSLGLDRETQYF
v_call: TRBV7-6
cdr3_length: 14
j_call: TRBJ2-5

cdr3_aa: CASTLTDTEAFF
v_call: TRBV7-9
cdr3_length: 12
j_call: TRBJ1-1

cdr3_aa: CASSLESGALEQFF
v_call: TRBV7-8
cdr3_length: 14
j_call: TRBJ2-1

cdr3_aa: CASSFGVDQETQYF
v_call: TRBV5-4
cdr3_length: 14
j_call: TRBJ2-5

cdr3_aa: CASSAEVAGAIFPDTQYF
v_call: TRBV6-1
cdr3_length: 18
j_call: TRBJ2-3

cdr3_aa: CASSARTGWDEKLFF
v_call: TRBV7-9
cdr3_length: 15
j_call: TRBJ1-4

cdr3_aa: CASSLEINTGELFF
v_call: TRBV5-1
cdr3_length: 14
j_call: TRBJ2-2

cdr3_aa: CASSSVGAGVEAFF
v_call: TRBV5-1
cdr3_length: 14
j_call: TRBJ1-1

cdr3_aa: CASRLLDYNEQFF
v_call: TRBV6-1
cdr3_length: 13
j_call: TRBJ2-1

cdr3_aa: CASSGYTGANEKLFF
v_call: TRBV7-2
cdr3_length: 15
j_call: TRBJ1-4

cdr3_aa: CASSSQGAIGYTF
v_call: TRBV7-6
cdr3_length: 13
j_call: TRBJ1-2

cdr3_aa: CASWGADGYTF
v_call: TRBV12-3/TRBV12-4
cdr3_length: 11
j_call: TRBJ1-2

cdr3_aa: CASSHPGQGFYNEQFF
v_call: TRBV14
cdr3_length: 16
j_call: TRBJ2-1